This T cell receptor beta chain was identified in a study of identical twins. Unique molecular identifiers were present on the cDNA, and a universal primer site came from template switching. TCRdb analysed the 5' RACE reads with MiXCR anew, one entry per CDR3 protein. The sample has hundreds of thousands of distinct CDR3 sequences, around 10% seen once; the top ten hold over 4.5%. All donors were healthy, and all were Caucasian. A word on this clonotype: Its antigen is unknown.

The CDR3 has 13 residues. Deletions cut 2 bases from V and 5 bases from J, with 7 bases between. Germline V CDR1 and CDR2: KGHSH, LQKENI. Findings and limits, study-wide: Abundant beta clonotypes from cord blood had fewer insertions, unlike memory repertoires, which showed none. Out-of-frame TCR alpha sharing observed in monozygotic twins exceeded model estimates.

The gene calls are TRBV18 and TRBJ1-5; possibly TRBD1 for D (5 bases). The sample was memory (CD45RO+) T cells sorted from blood. This TCR derives from a woman aged 18-29 years in good health. CDR3 sequence: CASSPSGDQPQHF. CDR3 coding DNA: TGTGCCAGCTCACCATCGGGGGATCAGCCCCAGCATTTT.